This T cell receptor (beta chain) was identified during a study of a mutant IDH1 vaccine in newly diagnosed glioma. In the study overall: Treated patients, roughly 62% male and around 38% female, averaged approximately 40 years of age.

Study conclusions and caveats: Detectable vaccine-induced immune responses arose in roughly 93% of patients.

V lost 7 bases and J 7 bases, leaving 14 bases between the germline ends. This CDR3 is 13 amino acids long. Per the germline V gene, CDR1 is SNHLY and CDR2 is FYNNEI. Turning to this clone: Its cognate antigen is unknown.

Profiled with immunoSEQ multiplex PCR; TCRdb holds only in-frame clones, not every one. This table has 50,000 to 70,000 clones, 60% to 75% appearing once. Time point of the sample: week 35, safety follow-up. Vaccination used 300 ug of mutant IDH1 20-mer peptide per dose, with topical imiquimod. The chain employs TRBV2 and TRBJ2-1, with D possibly being TRBD1 (6 bases). The sequence derives from a man between 50 and 59 years old with glioma. The sample was PBMCs, taken from a glioma patient whose treatment included an IDH1 peptide vaccine. The CDR3 region has the DNA TGTGCCAGCACCCCAGGGGTGTGGAATGAGCAGTTCTTC. Its translation: CASTPGVWNEQFF.